This passage covers 13 T cell receptor beta chains from one sample sequenced in a study of lymphopenia after photon versus proton radiotherapy. Clones were sequenced by immunoSEQ multiplex PCR, and TCRdb holds only the in-frame ones, with some missing. The sample has about 50,000 clones; 92% are singletons. Source: peripheral blood, taken from a patient treated with photon-based radiotherapy. Receptors originate from a woman aged 40 to 50 with cholangiocarcinoma.

The genes are TRBV6-5 and TRBJ2-5, with D perhaps being TRBD1 or TRBD2 (5 bases each). Deletions cut 5 bases from V and 7 bases from J, with 14 bases between. CDR1 is MNHEY, CDR2 SVGAGI, per germline. CDR3 length: 13 amino acids. Here the CDR3 reads CASSQQDFGTQYF. CDR3 coding DNA: TGTGCCAGCAGTCAACAGGACTTTGGGACCCAGTACTTC.

The genes are TRBV28 and TRBJ1-1; possible D gene TRBD1, 6 bases. The ends were cut back, 3 bases at V and 1 base at J, with 21 bases in the middle. This CDR3 region has 18 residues. Germline V gives CDR1 MDHEN, CDR2 SYDVKM. CDR3 sequence (DNA): TGTGCCAGCAGTTTGGCCGGGACACTACTGGGTGCGAACACTGAAGCTTTCTTT. Protein: CASSLAGTLLGANTEAFF.

CDR3 nucleotides: TGTGCCAGCAGCCGGAGCGGGAGAACCTACGAGCAGTACTTC. This gives the protein CASSRSGRTYEQYF. The V and J genes are TRBV7-2 and TRBJ2-7, with 8 bases identical to TRBD2. The V gene end was trimmed by 5 bases and the J gene end by 2 bases; junction bases not matched to a gene: 5. This CDR3 is 14 amino acids long. Germline assignment: CDR1 SGHTA and CDR2 FQGNSA.

This chain joins TRBV30 and TRBJ2-7; 8 bases line up with TRBD2. CDR1 is GTSNPN and CDR2 is SVGIG in the germline V gene (reference sequence). The CDR3 runs 13 residues. Trimming at V came to 4 bases and at J to 6 bases, leaving 8 bases not matched to a gene. The chain's CDR3 is CAWKPRGGAEQYF. Here the CDR3 DNA reads TGTGCCTGGAAGCCCCGGGGGGGGGCCGAGCAGTACTTC.

This clone was counted only a few times. CDR3 sequence: CSVVWGAGTEAFF. The CDR3 bases are TGCAGCGTTGTATGGGGGGCAGGCACTGAAGCTTTCTTT. This rearrangement joins TRBV29-1 to TRBJ1-1; D is perhaps TRBD1 (6 bases). The CDR3 runs 13 residues. Germline V lookup: CDR1 SQVTM, CDR2 ANQGSEA. The germline V and J ends were trimmed by 4 bases and 4 bases, with 13 bases remaining between them.

The rearrangement uses TRBV6-1 and TRBJ1-5; D not resolved. Trimming removed 6 bases at V and 0 bases at J, with 3 bases between. The CDR3 has 12 amino acids. Germline V gives CDR1 MNHNS, CDR2 SASEGT. As DNA, the CDR3 is TGTGCCAGCAGCGCTAGCAATCAGCCCCAGCATTTT. This codes for CASSASNQPQHF.

This sequence joins TRBV7-2 and TRBJ2-7; D not certain. The CDR3 extends over 13 amino acids. Germline loops: CDR1 SGHTA, CDR2 FQGNSA. V lost 6 bases and J 4 bases, leaving 13 bases between the germline ends. The CDR3 loop reads CASRTRSEYEQYF. CDR3 nucleotides: TGTGCCAGCAGGACACGGTCTGAATACGAGCAGTACTTC.

The chain's CDR3 is CASILGQGIYGYTF. CDR3 sequence (DNA): TGTGCCAGCATCTTGGGACAGGGCATCTATGGCTACACCTTC. The chain uses TRBV2 and TRBJ1-2; TRBD1 matches 9 bases. This CDR3 spans 14 amino acids. The germline V gene encodes CDR1 SNHLY and CDR2 FYNNEI. The V segment lost 7 bases and the J segment 4 bases; nucleotides outside the gene matches: 7. Together with reference TRBV2 and TRBJ1-2, the CDR3 gives the full variable domain: EPEVTQTPSHQVTQMGQEVILRCVPISNHLYFYWYRQILGQKVEFLVSFYNNEISEKSEIFDDQFSVERPDGSNFTLKIRSTKLEDSAMYFCASILGQGIYGYTFGSGTRLTVV.

The rearrangement joins TRBV19 to TRBJ2-7; 7 bases match TRBD2. V gave up 5 bases and J gave up 2 bases; unmatched junction bases: 6. This CDR3 has 14 amino acids. CDR1 LNHDA and CDR2 SQIVND come from the germline V gene (reference sequence). The CDR3, as DNA: TGTGCCAGTAGTCCTACCAGCGGGGCCTACGAGCAGTACTTC. Its protein product is CASSPTSGAYEQYF.

This clone was observed a single time. The rearrangement links TRBV4-1 to TRBJ2-3; D unclear. V dropped 4 bases and J dropped 2 bases, with 10 bases sitting between them. The CDR3 sequence is 14 residues long. Germline V lookup: CDR1 MGHRA, CDR2 YSYEKL. The CDR3 DNA follows: TGCGCCAGCAGCCCCAGTACGTCCACAGATACGCAGTATTTT. Translating gives CASSPSTSTDTQYF.

This chain joins TRBV5-1 and TRBJ1-1; TRBD1 is a possible D gene (6 bases). V was trimmed by 4 bases and J by 8 bases, leaving 12 bases between them. Germline CDR1 SGHRS, CDR2 YFSETQ. CDR3 length: 12 amino acids. CDR3 in amino acids: CASSPTGPEAFF. CDR3 sequence (DNA): TGCGCCAGCAGCCCAACAGGGCCCGAAGCTTTCTTT.

A few counts support this clone. This rearrangement joins TRBV6-5 to TRBJ1-2; the D is unclear. CDR3 length: 15 amino acids. Germline V gene sequence: CDR1 MNHEY, CDR2 SVGAGI. Trimming shortened V by 4 bases and J by 8 bases, and 20 bases separated the two germline ends. The CDR3 DNA reads TGTGCCAGCAGTTCGGGCGCCGGATCTGATAAGGGCTACACCTTC. Amino acids: CASSSGAGSDKGYTF.

V and J are TRBV7-3 and TRBJ2-3; 7 bases line up with TRBD2. V trimming: 3 bases; J trimming: 2 bases; junction bases outside the gene matches: 5. Germline assignment: CDR1 SGHTA and CDR2 FQGTGA. This CDR3 comprises 15 residues. The CDR3 DNA sequence: TGTGCCAGCAGCTTTAGGGGACTATCCACAGATACGCAGTATTTT. Translation: CASSFRGLSTDTQYF.